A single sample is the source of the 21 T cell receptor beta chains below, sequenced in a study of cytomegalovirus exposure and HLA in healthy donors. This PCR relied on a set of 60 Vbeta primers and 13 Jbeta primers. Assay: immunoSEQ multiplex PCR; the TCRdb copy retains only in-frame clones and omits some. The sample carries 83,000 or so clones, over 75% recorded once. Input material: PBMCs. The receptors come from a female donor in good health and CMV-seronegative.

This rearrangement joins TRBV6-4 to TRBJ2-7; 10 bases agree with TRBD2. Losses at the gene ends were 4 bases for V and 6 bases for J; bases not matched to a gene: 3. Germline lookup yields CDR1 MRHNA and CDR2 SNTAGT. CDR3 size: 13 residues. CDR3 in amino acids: CASSGLAGAEQYF. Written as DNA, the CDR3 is TGTGCCAGCAGTGGACTAGCGGGCGCCGAGCAGTACTTC.

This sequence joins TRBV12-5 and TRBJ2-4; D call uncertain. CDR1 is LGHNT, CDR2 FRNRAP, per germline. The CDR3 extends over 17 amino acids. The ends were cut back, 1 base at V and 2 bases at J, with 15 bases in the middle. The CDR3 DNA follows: TGTGCTAGTGGTTTGGACACTTCGCGGCTAACCAAAAACATTCAGTACTTC. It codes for CASGLDTSRLTKNIQYF.

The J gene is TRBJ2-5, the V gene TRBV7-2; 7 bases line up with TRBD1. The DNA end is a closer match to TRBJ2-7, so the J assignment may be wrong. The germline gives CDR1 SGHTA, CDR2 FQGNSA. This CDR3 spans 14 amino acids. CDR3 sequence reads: CASSSFGTAYEQYF. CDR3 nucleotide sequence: TGTGCCAGCAGCTCCTTCGGGACAGCCTACGAGCAGTACTTC.

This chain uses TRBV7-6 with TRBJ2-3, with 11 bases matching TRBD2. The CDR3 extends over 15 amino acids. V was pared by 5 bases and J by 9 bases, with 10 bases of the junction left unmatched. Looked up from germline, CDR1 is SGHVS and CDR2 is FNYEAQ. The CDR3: CASSISGGATGTQYF. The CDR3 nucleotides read TGTGCCAGCAGCATTAGCGGGGGGGCAACAGGGACGCAGTATTTT.

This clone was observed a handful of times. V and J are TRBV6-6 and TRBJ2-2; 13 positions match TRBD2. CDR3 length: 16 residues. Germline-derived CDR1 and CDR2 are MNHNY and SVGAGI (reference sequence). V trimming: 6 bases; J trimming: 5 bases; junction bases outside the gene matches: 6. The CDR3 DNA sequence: TGTGCCAGCAGCCTACTAGCGGGAGGGATAACCGGGGAGCTGTTTTTT. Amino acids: CASSLLAGGITGELFF.

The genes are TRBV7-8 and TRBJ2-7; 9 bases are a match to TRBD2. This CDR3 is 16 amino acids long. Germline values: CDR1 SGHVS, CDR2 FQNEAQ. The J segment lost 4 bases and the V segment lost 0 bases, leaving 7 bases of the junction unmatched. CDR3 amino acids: CASSLAAGGLHYEQYF. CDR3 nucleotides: TGTGCCAGCAGCTTAGCGGCGGGAGGGCTACATTACGAGCAGTACTTC.

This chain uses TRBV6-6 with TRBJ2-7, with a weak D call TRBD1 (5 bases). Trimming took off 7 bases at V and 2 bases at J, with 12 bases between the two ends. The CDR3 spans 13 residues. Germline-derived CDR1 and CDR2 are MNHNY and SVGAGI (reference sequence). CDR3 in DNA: TGTGCCAGCACCATAACAGGCCCCTACGAGCAGTACTTC. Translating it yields CASTITGPYEQYF.

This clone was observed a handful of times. In nucleotides, the CDR3 is TGTGCCAGCAGTTACCACAAGAACACTGAAGCTTTCTTT. Protein: CASSYHKNTEAFF. This chain links TRBV6-5 with TRBJ1-1, with unresolved D. The V end was cut by 2 bases, the J end by 1 base, with 5 bases between. CDR3 length: 13 residues. Germline V gene lookup returns CDR1 MNHEY and CDR2 SVGAGI.

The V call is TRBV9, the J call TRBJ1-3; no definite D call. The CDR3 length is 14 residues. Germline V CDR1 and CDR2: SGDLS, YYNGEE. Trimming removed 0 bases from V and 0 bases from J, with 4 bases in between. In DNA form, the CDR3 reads TGTGCCAGCAGCGTAGCCCTCTCTGGAAACACCATATATTTT. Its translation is CASSVALSGNTIYF.

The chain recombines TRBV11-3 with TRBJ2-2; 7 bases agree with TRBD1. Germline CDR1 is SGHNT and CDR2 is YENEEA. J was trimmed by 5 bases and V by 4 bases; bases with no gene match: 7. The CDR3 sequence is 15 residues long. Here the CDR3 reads CASSSRQGATGELFF. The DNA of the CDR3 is TGTGCCAGCAGCTCACGACAGGGCGCTACCGGGGAGCTGTTTTTT.

CDR3 protein: CASNVYNYEQYF. The DNA for the CDR3 is TGTGCCAGCAACGTCTACAACTACGAGCAGTACTTC. The V gene is TRBV28, the J gene TRBJ2-5; no definite D call. TRBJ2-7 matches the DNA end more closely, so the J call is doubtful. CDR1 MDHEN and CDR2 SYDVKM come from the germline V gene. This CDR3 contains 12 residues.

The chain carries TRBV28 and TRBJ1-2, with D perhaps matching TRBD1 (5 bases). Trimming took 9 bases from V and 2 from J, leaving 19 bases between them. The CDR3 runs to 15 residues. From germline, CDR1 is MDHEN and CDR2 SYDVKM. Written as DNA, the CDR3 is TGTGCCAGTAGTCCCTCCCGTGGGGGGAACTATGGCTACACCTTC. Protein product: CASSPSRGGNYGYTF.

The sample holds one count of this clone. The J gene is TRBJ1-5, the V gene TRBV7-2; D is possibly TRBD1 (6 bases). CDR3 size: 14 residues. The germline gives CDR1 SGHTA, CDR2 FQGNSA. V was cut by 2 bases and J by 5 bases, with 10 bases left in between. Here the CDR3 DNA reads TGTGCCAGCAGCTTACAGCCAGGGGATCAGCCCCAGCATTTT. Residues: CASSLQPGDQPQHF.

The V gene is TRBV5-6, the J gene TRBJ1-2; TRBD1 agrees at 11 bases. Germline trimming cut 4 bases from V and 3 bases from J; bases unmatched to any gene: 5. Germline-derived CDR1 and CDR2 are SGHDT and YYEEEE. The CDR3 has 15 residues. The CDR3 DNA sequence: TGTGCCAGCAGCCCATGGGACAGGGGGGACTATGGCTACACCTTC. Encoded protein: CASSPWDRGDYGYTF.

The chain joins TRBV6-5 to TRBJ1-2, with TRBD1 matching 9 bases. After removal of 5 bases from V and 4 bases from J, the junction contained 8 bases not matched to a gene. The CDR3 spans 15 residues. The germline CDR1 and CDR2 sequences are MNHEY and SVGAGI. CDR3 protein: CASSKNTGGGYGYTF. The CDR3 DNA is TGTGCCAGCAGTAAAAACACAGGGGGCGGCTATGGCTACACCTTC.

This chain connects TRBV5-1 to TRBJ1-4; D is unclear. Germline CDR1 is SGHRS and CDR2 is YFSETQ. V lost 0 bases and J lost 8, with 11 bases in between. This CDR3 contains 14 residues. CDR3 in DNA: TGCGCCAGCAGCTTGGAACCGGGAGGCGAAAAACTGTTTTTT. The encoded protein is CASSLEPGGEKLFF.

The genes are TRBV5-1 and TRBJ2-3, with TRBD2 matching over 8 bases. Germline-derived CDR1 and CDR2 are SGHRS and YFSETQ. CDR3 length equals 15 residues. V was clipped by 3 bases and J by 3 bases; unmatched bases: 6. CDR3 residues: CASSSGTSQTDTQYF. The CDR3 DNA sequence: TGCGCCAGCAGCTCAGGGACTAGTCAGACAGATACGCAGTATTTT.

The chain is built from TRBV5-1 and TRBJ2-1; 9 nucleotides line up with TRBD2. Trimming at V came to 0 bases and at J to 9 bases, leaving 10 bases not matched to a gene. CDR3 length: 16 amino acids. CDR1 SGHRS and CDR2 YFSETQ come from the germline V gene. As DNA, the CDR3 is TGCGCCAGCAGCTTGGAGGCTAGCGGGATGATGGGTGAGCAGTTCTTC. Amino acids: CASSLEASGMMGEQFF.

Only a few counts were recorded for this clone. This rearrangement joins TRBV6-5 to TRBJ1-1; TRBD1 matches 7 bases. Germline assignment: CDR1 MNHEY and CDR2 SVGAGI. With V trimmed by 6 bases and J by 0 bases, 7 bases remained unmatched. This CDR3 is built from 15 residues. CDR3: CASRSPGGVNTEAFF. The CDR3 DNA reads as TGTGCCAGCAGGTCACCAGGGGGAGTGAACACTGAAGCTTTCTTT.

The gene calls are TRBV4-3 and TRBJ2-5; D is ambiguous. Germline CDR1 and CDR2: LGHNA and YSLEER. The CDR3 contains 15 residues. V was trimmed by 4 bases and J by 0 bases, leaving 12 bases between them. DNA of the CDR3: TGCGCCAGCAGCCGACAAGACAAATACCAAGAGACCCAGTACTTC. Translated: CASSRQDKYQETQYF.

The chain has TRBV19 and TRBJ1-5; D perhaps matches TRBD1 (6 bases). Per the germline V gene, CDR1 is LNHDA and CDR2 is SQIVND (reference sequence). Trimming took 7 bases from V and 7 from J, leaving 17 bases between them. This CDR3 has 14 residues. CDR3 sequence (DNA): TGTGCCAGTAAACAGGGCAGGCTCGGGCAGCCCCAGCATTTT. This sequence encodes CASKQGRLGQPQHF.